The next 21 T cell receptor beta chains were all read from a single sample in a study of blood T cell repertoires in COVID-19. Data came from immunoSEQ multiplex PCR; TCRdb stores just in-frame clones and leaves some out. This sample has roughly 100,000 clones, with roughly 76% found just once. Source material: peripheral blood. These receptors were obtained from a woman aged 70 to 79 with acute or convalescent COVID-19.

This clone has only a few counts. V and J are TRBV3-1 (or the pseudogene TRBV3-2) and TRBJ1-2; 8 bases match TRBD1. Germline V lookup: CDR1 LGHDT, CDR2 YNNKEL (reference sequence). There are 16 residues in the CDR3. Trimming took 0 bases from V and 2 from J; bases not matched to a gene: 5. CDR3 region: CASSQDLGTGNYGYTF. The CDR3 DNA reads as TGTGCCAGCAGCCAAGATTTGGGGACAGGCAACTATGGCTACACCTTC.

The chain links TRBV5-4 to TRBJ2-3, with 13 bases fitting TRBD2. CDR3 length equals 16 residues. The germline V gene encodes CDR1 SGHNT and CDR2 YYREEE (reference sequence). Trimming at V came to 3 bases and at J to 2 bases, leaving 3 bases not matched to a gene. CDR3 sequence: CASSSGLAGDTDTQYF. DNA of the CDR3: TGTGCCAGCAGCTCCGGACTAGCGGGGGACACAGATACGCAGTATTTT.

The chain has TRBV19 and TRBJ2-2, with a possible D match to TRBD2 (7 bases). V was clipped by 4 bases and J by 5 bases, with 14 bases between them. This CDR3 has 15 residues. Per the germline V gene, CDR1 is LNHDA and CDR2 is SQIVND (reference sequence). The CDR3 loop is CASSTSGGGTGELFF. The CDR3 DNA is TGTGCCAGTAGTACTTCGGGGGGCGGGACCGGGGAGCTGTTTTTT. The variable domain in full, completed from reference TRBV19 and TRBJ2-2, reads DGGITQSPKYLFRKEGQNVTLSCEQNLNHDAMYWYRQDPGQGLRLIYYSQIVNDFQKGDIAEGYSVSREKKESFPLTVTSAQKNPTAFYLCASSTSGGGTGELFFGEGSRLTVL.

V usage is TRBV4-2 and J usage is TRBJ2-2; 11 bases map to TRBD2. The trim removed 4 bases at V and 3 bases at J, leaving 7 bases unmatched. The CDR3 sequence is 17 residues long. Germline V gene lookup returns CDR1 LGHNA and CDR2 YNFKEQ. CDR3 amino acids: CASSPYTSGGHTGELFF. Written as DNA, the CDR3 is TGTGCCAGCAGCCCCTACACTAGCGGGGGCCACACCGGGGAGCTGTTTTTT.

This clone was seen once. The V call is TRBV28, the J call TRBJ2-5; weak D call: TRBD1 (5 bases). This CDR3 region has 13 residues. Trimming took 3 bases from V and 6 from J, leaving 11 bases between them. CDR1 MDHEN and CDR2 SYDVKM come from the germline V gene. DNA of the CDR3: TGTGCCAGCAGTTTGGGGCTTCCCCAGACCCAGTACTTC. This sequence encodes CASSLGLPQTQYF.

This clone appeared a few times. The rearrangement joins TRBV2 to TRBJ1-3, with 7 bases matching TRBD1. Looked up from germline, CDR1 is SNHLY and CDR2 is FYNNEI. V was pared by 6 bases and J by 7 bases, with 9 bases of the junction left unmatched. The CDR3 is 14 amino acids. The CDR3 DNA reads TGTGCCAGCAGGAGGACAGGCGCGACGAACACCATATATTTT. Amino acid sequence: CASRRTGATNTIYF.

The chain carries TRBV11-2 and TRBJ2-1; 12 bases align to TRBD2. The germline gives CDR1 SGHAT, CDR2 FQNNGV. The CDR3 extends over 14 amino acids. V lost 4 bases, J lost 8 bases, and 3 bases stayed unmatched. The CDR3 DNA sequence: TGTGCCAGCAGCTCGGGACTAGCGGGCGATGAGCAGTTCTTC. This codes for CASSSGLAGDEQFF.

This clone showed up just once. This chain uses TRBV7-2 with TRBJ1-1; D call uncertain. From germline, CDR1 is SGHTA and CDR2 FQGNSA. The V gene lost 3 bases and the J gene lost 5 bases, with 10 bases spanning the gap. The CDR3 runs to 13 residues. CDR3 residues: CASSFTTETEAFF. The CDR3 DNA reads TGTGCCAGCAGCTTCACTACGGAGACTGAAGCTTTCTTT. Drawing the rest from reference TRBV7-2 and TRBJ1-1, the complete variable domain is GAGVSQSPSNKVTEKGKDVELRCDPISGHTALYWYRQSLGQGLEFLIYFQGNSAPDKSGLPSDRFSAERTGGSVSTLTIQRTQQEDSAVYLCASSFTTETEAFFGQGTRLTVV.

CDR3 loop: CSVVGLAGVSSYNEQFF. The CDR3, as DNA: TGCAGCGTTGTGGGACTAGCGGGAGTTAGCTCCTACAATGAGCAGTTCTTC. V usage is TRBV29-1 and J usage is TRBJ2-1; 14 positions match TRBD2. The CDR3 sequence is 17 residues long. Per germline, CDR1 SQVTM and CDR2 ANQGSEA. The trim removed 4 bases at V and 0 bases at J, leaving 5 bases unmatched.

The V call is TRBV5-1, the J call TRBJ2-5, with a possible D match to TRBD1 (6 bases). Germline assignment: CDR1 SGHRS and CDR2 YFSETQ. The CDR3 sequence is 15 residues long. Trimming took 0 bases from V and 1 from J, leaving 10 bases between them. In nucleotides, the CDR3 is TGCGCCAGCAGCTTGGTACCGACAGGCCAAGAGACCCAGTACTTC. Translating gives CASSLVPTGQETQYF.

The CDR3 DNA reads TGTGCTAGTGGTTTGGCCTCCGGGACAGGGATTCTTGGCTACACCTTC. It codes for CASGLASGTGILGYTF. The chain carries TRBV12-5 and TRBJ1-2, with 9 bases that match TRBD1. V lost 1 base, J lost 7 bases, and 10 bases stayed unmatched. Germline loops: CDR1 LGHNT, CDR2 FRNRAP. The CDR3 is 16 amino acids.

The chain carries TRBV10-3 and TRBJ1-1; D is uncertain. The CDR3 has 14 amino acids. V was trimmed by 6 bases and J by 4 bases, leaving 15 bases between them. Germline CDR1 ENHRY, CDR2 SYGVKD. The DNA of the CDR3 is TGTGCCATCAGAGTCCCTGAGAAGCGCACTGAAGCTTTCTTT. It encodes CAIRVPEKRTEAFF.

The genes are TRBV28 and TRBJ1-2; D uncertain. Per germline, CDR1 MDHEN and CDR2 SYDVKM. The V and J ends lost 8 bases and 4 bases respectively, with 17 bases between them. There are 14 residues in the CDR3. CDR3 amino acids: CASSGRRITYGYTF. CDR3 bases: TGTGCCAGCTCCGGGAGAAGAATAACCTATGGCTACACCTTC.

The rearrangement joins TRBV4-1 to TRBJ1-6; 7 bases align to TRBD1. The germline V gene has CDR1 MGHRA and CDR2 YSYEKL. This CDR3 comprises 16 residues. V trimming: 2 bases; J trimming: 5 bases; junction bases outside the gene matches: 6. CDR3 bases: TGCGCCAGCAGCCAATCGACAGGGCTAAATAATTCACCCCTCCACTTT. It yields the protein CASSQSTGLNNSPLHF.

This sequence joins TRBV4-1 and TRBJ1-4; D is uncertain. Germline V lookup: CDR1 MGHRA, CDR2 YSYEKL. V lost 4 bases, J lost 5 bases, and 11 bases lay in between. The CDR3 extends over 14 amino acids. CDR3 sequence: CASSLGAYNEKLFF. The CDR3 DNA follows: TGCGCCAGCAGCCTGGGAGCTTACAATGAAAAACTGTTTTTT.

The chain couples TRBV6-2 or TRBV6-3 to TRBJ2-1, with 12 nucleotides matching TRBD2. With V trimmed by 4 bases and J by 6 bases, 10 bases remained unmatched. Germline values: CDR1 MNHEY, CDR2 SVGEGT. This CDR3 contains 17 residues. The CDR3 spells CASSFTLAGGRGNEQFF. CDR3 DNA: TGTGCCAGCAGTTTTACCCTAGCGGGGGGGCGGGGCAATGAGCAGTTCTTC.

The rearrangement links TRBV14 to TRBJ2-7; no reliable D call. V dropped 4 bases and J dropped 7 bases, with 11 bases sitting between them. Germline lookup yields CDR1 SGHDN and CDR2 FVKESK. CDR3 size: 12 residues. CDR3 region: CASSRATWEQYF. CDR3 coding DNA: TGTGCCAGCAGCCGGGCGACCTGGGAGCAGTACTTC.

This sequence joins TRBV24-1 and TRBJ2-3, with 13 bases that match TRBD2. Germline trimming cut 0 bases from V and 6 bases from J; bases unmatched to any gene: 2. Germline CDR1 KGHDR, CDR2 SFDVKD. CDR3 length equals 16 residues. CDR3 DNA: TGTGCCACCAGTGATTTGACTAGCGGGAGGGAGGATACGCAGTATTTT. Its protein is CATSDLTSGREDTQYF.

This chain links TRBV19 with TRBJ1-6; TRBD1 agrees at 7 bases. This CDR3 has 14 amino acids. The V segment lost 11 bases and the J segment 5 bases; nucleotides outside the gene matches: 9. Germline V gene lookup returns CDR1 LNHDA and CDR2 SQIVND (reference sequence). The CDR3 region is CAPGDRENNSPLHF. As DNA, the CDR3 is TGTGCCCCGGGAGACAGGGAAAATAATTCACCCCTCCACTTT.

The table lists this clone with a few counts. V usage is TRBV7-2 and J usage is TRBJ1-2, with TRBD1 matching 9 bases. This CDR3 comprises 13 residues. V was pared by 4 bases and J by 5 bases, with 2 bases of the junction left unmatched. Germline CDR1 is SGHTA and CDR2 is FQGNSA. CDR3: CASSSGQGYGYTF. CDR3 DNA sequence: TGTGCCAGCAGCTCGGGACAGGGTTATGGCTACACCTTC.

This clone is a singleton in its sample. The genes are TRBV19 and TRBJ2-1; D may be TRBD1 (5 bases). CDR1 is LNHDA and CDR2 is SQIVND in the germline V gene (reference sequence). Trimming stripped 5 bases from V and 0 bases from J, with 11 bases between. This CDR3 comprises 15 residues. This CDR3 is CASSLGDSSYNEQFF. The CDR3 bases are TGTGCCAGTAGTCTCGGCGACAGCTCCTACAATGAGCAGTTCTTC.